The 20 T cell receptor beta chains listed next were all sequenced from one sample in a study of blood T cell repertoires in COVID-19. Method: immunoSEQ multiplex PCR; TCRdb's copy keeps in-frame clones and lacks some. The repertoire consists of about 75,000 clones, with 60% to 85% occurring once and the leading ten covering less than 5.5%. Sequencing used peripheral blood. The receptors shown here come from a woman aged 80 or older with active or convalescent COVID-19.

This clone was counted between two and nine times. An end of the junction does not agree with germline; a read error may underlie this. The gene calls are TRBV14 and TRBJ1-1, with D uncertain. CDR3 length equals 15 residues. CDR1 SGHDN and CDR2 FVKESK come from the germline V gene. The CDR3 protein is CASSEDAYAGTEAFF. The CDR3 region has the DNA TGTGCCAGCAGCGAAGACGCATACGCGGGCACTGAAGCTTTCTTT.

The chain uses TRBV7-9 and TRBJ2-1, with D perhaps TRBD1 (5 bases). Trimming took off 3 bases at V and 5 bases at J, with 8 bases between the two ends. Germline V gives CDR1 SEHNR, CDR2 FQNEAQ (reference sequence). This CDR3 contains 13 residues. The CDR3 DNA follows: TGTGCCAGCAGCTTCGACAGTCACAATGAGCAGTTCTTC. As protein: CASSFDSHNEQFF.

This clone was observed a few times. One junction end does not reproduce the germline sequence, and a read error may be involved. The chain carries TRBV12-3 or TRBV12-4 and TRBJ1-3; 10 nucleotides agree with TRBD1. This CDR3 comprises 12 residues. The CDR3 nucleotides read TGTGCCAGCAGTGCCCAGACAGGGGGCCGTTCTTTT. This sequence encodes CASSAQTGGRSF.

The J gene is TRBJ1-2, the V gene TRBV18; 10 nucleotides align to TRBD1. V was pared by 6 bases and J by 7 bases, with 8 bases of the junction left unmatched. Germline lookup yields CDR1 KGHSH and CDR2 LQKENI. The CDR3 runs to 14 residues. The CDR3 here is CASSATGGKGGYTF. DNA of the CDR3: TGTGCCAGCTCGGCGACAGGGGGCAAGGGTGGCTACACCTTC.

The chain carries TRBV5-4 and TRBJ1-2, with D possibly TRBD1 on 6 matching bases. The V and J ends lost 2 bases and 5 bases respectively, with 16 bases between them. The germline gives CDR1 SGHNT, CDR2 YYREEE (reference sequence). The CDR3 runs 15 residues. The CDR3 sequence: CASSLRHRVWYGYTF. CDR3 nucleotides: TGTGCCAGCAGCTTACGGCACAGGGTTTGGTATGGCTACACCTTC.

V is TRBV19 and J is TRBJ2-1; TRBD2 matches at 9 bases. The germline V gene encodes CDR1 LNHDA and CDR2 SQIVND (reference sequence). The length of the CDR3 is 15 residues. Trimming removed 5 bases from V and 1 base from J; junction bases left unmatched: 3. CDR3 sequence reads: CASSALAGSYNEQFF. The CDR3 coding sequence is TGTGCCAGTAGTGCCCTAGCGGGATCCTACAATGAGCAGTTCTTC.

The CDR3 nucleotides read TGTGCCAGCAGCTTCCACGGGGGGCTTGGGTTGAGAGCCTACGAGCAGTACTTC. This sequence encodes CASSFHGGLGLRAYEQYF. The chain links TRBV5-8 to TRBJ2-7; the D gene is possibly TRBD2 (7 bases). CDR3 length equals 18 residues. The germline CDR1 and CDR2 sequences are SGHTS and YDEGEE. V shed 2 bases and J shed 2 bases, with 23 bases lying between them.

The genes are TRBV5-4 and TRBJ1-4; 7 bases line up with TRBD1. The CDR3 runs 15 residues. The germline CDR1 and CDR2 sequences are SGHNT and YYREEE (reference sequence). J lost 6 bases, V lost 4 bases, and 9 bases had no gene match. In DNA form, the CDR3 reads TGTGCCAGCAGCCCCACGTTCGACAGGGATGAAAAACTGTTTTTT. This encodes CASSPTFDRDEKLFF.

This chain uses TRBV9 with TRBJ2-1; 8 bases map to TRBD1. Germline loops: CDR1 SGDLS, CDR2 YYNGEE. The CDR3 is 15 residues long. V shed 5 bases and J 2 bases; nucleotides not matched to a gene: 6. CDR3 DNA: TGTGCCAGCAGTTTAACAGGGGGGCCCTACAATGAGCAGTTCTTC. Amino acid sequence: CASSLTGGPYNEQFF.

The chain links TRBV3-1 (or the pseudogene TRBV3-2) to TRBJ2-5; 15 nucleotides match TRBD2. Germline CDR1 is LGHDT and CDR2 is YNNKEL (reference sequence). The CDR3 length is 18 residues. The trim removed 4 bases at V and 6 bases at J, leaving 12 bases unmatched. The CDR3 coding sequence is TGTGCCAGCAGCCGGGGGACTAGCGGGGGGATCCTAAAGAAGACCCAGTACTTC. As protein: CASSRGTSGGILKKTQYF.

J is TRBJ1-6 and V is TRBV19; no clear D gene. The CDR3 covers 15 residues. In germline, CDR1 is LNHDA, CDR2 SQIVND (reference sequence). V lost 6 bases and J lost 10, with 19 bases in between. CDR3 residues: CASSSWALGGSPLHF. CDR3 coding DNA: TGTGCCAGTAGCTCTTGGGCCCTAGGAGGGTCACCCCTCCACTTT. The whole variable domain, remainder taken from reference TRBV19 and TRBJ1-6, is DGGITQSPKYLFRKEGQNVTLSCEQNLNHDAMYWYRQDPGQGLRLIYYSQIVNDFQKGDIAEGYSVSREKKESFPLTVTSAQKNPTAFYLCASSSWALGGSPLHFGNGTRLTVT.

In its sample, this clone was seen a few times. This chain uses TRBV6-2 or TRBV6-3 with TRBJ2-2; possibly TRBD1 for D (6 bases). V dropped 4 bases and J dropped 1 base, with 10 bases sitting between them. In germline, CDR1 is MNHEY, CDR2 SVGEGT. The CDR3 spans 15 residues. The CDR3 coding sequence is TGTGCCAGCAGTTGGGGGCACCTGAACACCGGGGAGCTGTTTTTT. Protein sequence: CASSWGHLNTGELFF.

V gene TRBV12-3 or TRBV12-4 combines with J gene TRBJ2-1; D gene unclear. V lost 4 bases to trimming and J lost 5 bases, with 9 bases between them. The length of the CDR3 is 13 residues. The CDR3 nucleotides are TGTGCCAGCAGTTCCTATCTGAACAATGAGCAGTTCTTC. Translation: CASSSYLNNEQFF.

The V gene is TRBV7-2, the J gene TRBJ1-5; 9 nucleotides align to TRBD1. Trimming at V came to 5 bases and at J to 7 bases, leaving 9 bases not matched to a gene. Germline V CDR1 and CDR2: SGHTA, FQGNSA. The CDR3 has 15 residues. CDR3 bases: TGTGCCAGCAGCGCCGGGACAGGGTTCGGACAGCCCCAGCATTTT. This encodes CASSAGTGFGQPQHF.

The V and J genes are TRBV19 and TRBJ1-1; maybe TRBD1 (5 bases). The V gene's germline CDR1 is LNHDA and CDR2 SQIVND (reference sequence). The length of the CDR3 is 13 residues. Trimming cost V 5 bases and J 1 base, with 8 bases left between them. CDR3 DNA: TGTGCCAGTAGTCCTCAGGGGAACACTGAAGCTTTCTTT. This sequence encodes CASSPQGNTEAFF.

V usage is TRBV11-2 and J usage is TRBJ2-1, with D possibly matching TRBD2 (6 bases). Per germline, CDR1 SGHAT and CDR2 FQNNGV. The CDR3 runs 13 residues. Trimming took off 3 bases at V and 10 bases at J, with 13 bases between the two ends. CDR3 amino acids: CASSFLSRGEQFF. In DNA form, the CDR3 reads TGTGCCAGCAGCTTTTTATCCCGGGGGGAGCAGTTCTTC.

The CDR3 DNA is TGTGCCATCAGTGGCGTGCAGGGAAGGGCTTTCTTT. It is translated as CAISGVQGRAFF. The rearrangement uses TRBV10-3 and TRBJ1-1; D possibly corresponds to TRBD1 (5 bases). Germline values: CDR1 ENHRY, CDR2 SYGVKD. The CDR3 has 12 residues. Trimming shortened V by 4 bases and J by 11 bases, and 14 bases separated the two germline ends.

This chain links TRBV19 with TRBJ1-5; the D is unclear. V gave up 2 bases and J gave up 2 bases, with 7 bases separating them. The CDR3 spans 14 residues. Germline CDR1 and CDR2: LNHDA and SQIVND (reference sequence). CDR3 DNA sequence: TGTGCCAGTAGTATAAGTCGGGGCAATCAGCCCCAGCATTTT. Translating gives CASSISRGNQPQHF.

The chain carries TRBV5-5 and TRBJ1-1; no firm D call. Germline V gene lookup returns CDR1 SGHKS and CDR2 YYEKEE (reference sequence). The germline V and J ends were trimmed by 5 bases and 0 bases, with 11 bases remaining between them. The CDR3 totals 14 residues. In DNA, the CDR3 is TGTGCCAGCAGTCGAGGACTGTTGAACACTGAAGCTTTCTTT. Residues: CASSRGLLNTEAFF.

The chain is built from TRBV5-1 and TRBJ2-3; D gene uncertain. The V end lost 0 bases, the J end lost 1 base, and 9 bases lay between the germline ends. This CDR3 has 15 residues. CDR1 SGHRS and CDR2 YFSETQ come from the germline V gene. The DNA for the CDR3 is TGCGCCAGCAGCTTGGGGGCAGGCCGCACAGATACGCAGTATTTT. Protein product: CASSLGAGRTDTQYF. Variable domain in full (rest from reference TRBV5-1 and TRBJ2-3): KAGVTQTPRYLIKTRGQQVTLSCSPISGHRSVSWYQQTPGQGLQFLFEYFSETQRNKGNFPGRFSGRQFSNSRSEMNVSTLELGDSALYLCASSLGAGRTDTQYFGPGTRLTVL.